The 32 T cell receptor beta chains listed next were all sequenced from one sample in a study of shared clonotypes between healthy human individuals. Generated by immunoSEQ multiplex PCR, the TCRdb table keeps only in-frame clones and is missing some. The sample includes more than 2 million clones, nearly 97% seen only once; the top ten take more than 0.1%. The material sequenced was naive CD4+ T cells sorted from blood. Subset here: CD45RA+ positively selected. These receptors were taken from a man younger than 30 in good health.

The chain carries TRBV5-1 and TRBJ2-5, with 8 bases matching TRBD1. V trimming: 0 bases; J trimming: 3 bases; junction bases outside the gene matches: 10. CDR3 length: 17 residues. Germline V CDR1 and CDR2: SGHRS, YFSETQ. CDR3 sequence (DNA): TGCGCCAGCAGCTTGGGCCCGCCCAGGGGGCCCAAAGAGACCCAGTACTTC. This codes for CASSLGPPRGPKETQYF.

The chain couples TRBV5-6 to TRBJ1-1; no firm D call. The CDR3 is made up of 13 amino acids. Germline CDR1 SGHDT, CDR2 YYEEEE. V lost 2 bases and J lost 4, with 9 bases in between. For the CDR3, the DNA is TGTGCCAGCAGCTTTGCGGGTAGCACTGAAGCTTTCTTT. Translation gives CASSFAGSTEAFF.

The genes are TRBV28 and TRBJ1-2; no clear D gene. The CDR3 is 13 amino acids. Trimming cost V 6 bases and J 4 bases, with 12 bases left between them. Germline V lookup: CDR1 MDHEN, CDR2 SYDVKM. The DNA of the CDR3 is TGTGCCAGCAGGGGCGTCTCTTTCTATGGCTACACCTTC. Translated, it gives CASRGVSFYGYTF.

The chain links TRBV4-3 to TRBJ1-6; TRBD1 matches 10 bases. Trimming at V came to 3 bases and at J to 9 bases, leaving 8 bases not matched to a gene. This CDR3 contains 16 residues. Germline loops: CDR1 LGHNA, CDR2 YSLEER. The CDR3 DNA reads as TGCGCCAGCAGCCAGGATCCGGGACAGGGGAGTTCACCCCTCCACTTT. It yields the protein CASSQDPGQGSSPLHF.

The rearrangement uses TRBV6-6 and TRBJ2-5; D ambiguous. This CDR3 is built from 12 residues. Trimming removed 5 bases from V and 1 base from J, with 5 bases in between. The germline V gene has CDR1 MNHNY and CDR2 SVGAGI (reference sequence). The DNA of the CDR3 is TGTGCCAGCAGTATAGCCCAAGAGACCCAGTACTTC. Amino acids: CASSIAQETQYF.

V and J are TRBV20-1 and TRBJ2-5; no reliable D call. The CDR3 totals 9 residues. CDR1 and CDR2 (germline): DFQATT, SNEGSKA (reference sequence). Trimming cost V 6 bases and J 1 base, with 0 bases left between them. The CDR3 spells CSAQETQYF. The CDR3 nucleotides read TGCAGTGCCCAAGAGACCCAGTACTTC.

The V gene is TRBV5-4, the J gene TRBJ1-1, with 7 bases aligning to TRBD1. This CDR3 comprises 16 residues. With V trimmed by 4 bases and J by 7 bases, 16 bases remained unmatched. CDR1 is SGHNT and CDR2 is YYREEE in the germline V gene (reference sequence). DNA of the CDR3: TGTGCCAGCAGCATACAGGGGAATGGGGTATCAGGTGAAGCTTTCTTT. Protein sequence: CASSIQGNGVSGEAFF.

The chain links TRBV5-1 to TRBJ1-1, with a tentative D call TRBD1 (6 bases). The length of the CDR3 is 16 residues. V gave up 3 bases and J gave up 5 bases, with 20 bases separating them. Germline V gives CDR1 SGHRS, CDR2 YFSETQ. CDR3 nucleotides: TGCGCCAGCAGCTATAACCCAGACAGGTACAGGACTGAAGCTTTCTTT. Translation gives CASSYNPDRYRTEAFF.

The CDR3: CASSKGRSTDTQYF. The CDR3 region has the DNA TGTGCCAGCAGCAAGGGGCGCTCAACAGATACGCAGTATTTT. The V gene is TRBV6-6, the J gene TRBJ2-3, with D perhaps matching TRBD1 (5 bases). Germline V gives CDR1 MNHNY, CDR2 SVGAGI (reference sequence). Trimming left V 6 bases short and J 3 bases short, with 13 bases between. This CDR3 spans 14 amino acids.

This clone was detected once. This CDR3 is CAISESGTPAYEQYF. The CDR3 coding sequence is TGTGCCATCAGTGAGTCTGGGACCCCCGCCTACGAGCAGTACTTC. V gene TRBV10-3 combines with J gene TRBJ2-7, with D possibly called TRBD1 or TRBD2 (5 bases each). Trimming shortened V by 0 bases and J by 2 bases, and 11 bases separated the two germline ends. Germline V CDR1 and CDR2: ENHRY, SYGVKD. The CDR3 has 15 residues.

The V gene is TRBV11-2, the J gene TRBJ1-6, with a possible D match to TRBD1 (5 bases). V lost 3 bases to trimming and J lost 0 bases, with 15 bases between them. CDR1 and CDR2 (germline): SGHAT, FQNNGV. The CDR3 has 18 residues. The CDR3 DNA sequence: TGTGCCAGCAGCTTCGAACGGGGGGGGAGCTCCTATAATTCACCCCTCCACTTT. Its translation: CASSFERGGSSYNSPLHF.

V usage is TRBV23-1 and J usage is TRBJ2-5; 11 nucleotides align to TRBD2. TRBV23-1 qualifies as an ORF whose function is uncertain. The CDR3 loop spans 19 amino acids. V dropped 6 bases and J dropped 2; count of bases not matched to a gene: 17. The CDR3 sequence: CASRRTTTLAGGVQETQYF. In DNA, the CDR3 is TGCGCCAGCAGGAGAACAACCACCCTAGCGGGAGGAGTTCAAGAGACCCAGTACTTC.

This chain joins TRBV6-1 and TRBJ1-5; D unclear. Trimming stripped 7 bases from V and 0 bases from J, with 10 bases between. The CDR3 contains 14 residues. CDR1 is MNHNS and CDR2 is SASEGT in the germline V gene. DNA of the CDR3: TGTGCCAGCATGAGGACTTATAGCAATCAGCCCCAGCATTTT. Its translation is CASMRTYSNQPQHF.

The rearrangement uses TRBV6-5 and TRBJ2-4; D possibly corresponds to TRBD2 (5 bases). Germline loops: CDR1 MNHEY, CDR2 SVGAGI. This CDR3 spans 13 amino acids. V was trimmed by 5 bases and J by 4 bases, leaving 9 bases between them. The CDR3 is CASSLRTKNIQYF. The CDR3 DNA follows: TGTGCCAGCAGTCTTCGGACTAAAAACATTCAGTACTTC.

The chain links TRBV2 to TRBJ1-1; 9 nucleotides agree with TRBD1. The CDR3 runs to 14 residues. Germline-derived CDR1 and CDR2 are SNHLY and FYNNEI. With V trimmed by 7 bases and J by 0 bases, 3 bases remained unmatched. The CDR3 protein is CASTGQGLNTEAFF. The CDR3 DNA sequence: TGTGCCAGCACCGGACAGGGGCTGAACACTGAAGCTTTCTTT. Full variable domain (missing parts from reference TRBV2 and TRBJ1-1): EPEVTQTPSHQVTQMGQEVILRCVPISNHLYFYWYRQILGQKVEFLVSFYNNEISEKSEIFDDQFSVERPDGSNFTLKIRSTKLEDSAMYFCASTGQGLNTEAFFGQGTRLTVV.

This chain joins TRBV29-1 and TRBJ2-1; 10 positions match TRBD2. The CDR3 is 13 residues long. J lost 8 bases, V lost 6 bases, and 7 bases had no gene match. CDR1 is SQVTM and CDR2 is ANQGSEA in the germline V gene. The CDR3 spells CSVGTSVVHEQFF. The CDR3, as DNA: TGCAGCGTCGGGACTAGCGTCGTCCATGAGCAGTTCTTC.

The rearrangement joins TRBV30 to TRBJ2-2; TRBD1 might be the D (6 bases). Germline assignment: CDR1 GTSNPN and CDR2 SVGIG (reference sequence). With 3 bases removed from V and 1 base from J, the gap between germline ends came to 12 bases. The CDR3 extends over 15 amino acids. CDR3 DNA: TGTGCCTGGAGCCCCGGGACAAAGAACACCGGGGAGCTGTTTTTT. Residues: CAWSPGTKNTGELFF.

This chain connects TRBV7-2 to TRBJ2-1; D might be TRBD2 (5 bases). Trimming left V 5 bases short and J 2 bases short, with 10 bases between. Germline CDR1 SGHTA, CDR2 FQGNSA. The CDR3 spans 14 residues. In DNA, the CDR3 is TGTGCCAGCAGCGTGGGAGCGGCCTACAATGAGCAGTTCTTC. This translates into CASSVGAAYNEQFF.

Details on this clone: The same CDR3 arises from other DNA sequences in this sample as well. The V call is TRBV11-2, the J call TRBJ2-7; D is unresolved. With 1 base removed from V and 7 bases from J, the gap between germline ends came to 8 bases. The germline CDR1 and CDR2 sequences are SGHAT and FQNNGV. The CDR3 covers 12 residues. CDR3 residues: CASSLGGREQYF. CDR3 bases: TGTGCCAGCAGCTTAGGGGGTCGGGAGCAGTACTTC.

V is TRBV6-4 and J is TRBJ2-2, with D hard to call. Germline V gives CDR1 MRHNA, CDR2 SNTAGT. Trimming stripped 5 bases from V and 1 base from J, with 11 bases between. The CDR3 spans 15 residues. The CDR3 sequence: CASSPYSVNTGELFF. For the CDR3, the DNA is TGTGCCAGCAGTCCCTATTCAGTGAACACCGGGGAGCTGTTTTTT.

The chain combines TRBV5-5 with TRBJ2-5; TRBD1 matches 8 bases. The CDR3 sequence is 15 residues long. Germline loops: CDR1 SGHKS, CDR2 YYEKEE (reference sequence). With 6 bases clipped from V and 2 bases from J, the junction kept 9 bases outside the gene matches. The CDR3: CASTGTGDLQETQYF. The CDR3, as DNA: TGTGCCAGCACCGGGACAGGAGACCTACAAGAGACCCAGTACTTC.

J is TRBJ2-5 and V is TRBV28; tentatively, D is TRBD2 (6 bases). Per germline, CDR1 MDHEN and CDR2 SYDVKM. The V gene lost 2 bases and the J gene lost 3 bases, with 13 bases spanning the gap. This CDR3 is built from 15 residues. The CDR3: CASSLRRVAEETQYF. The CDR3 DNA reads TGTGCCAGCAGTTTACGGCGGGTAGCGGAAGAGACCCAGTACTTC.

The chain has TRBV2 and TRBJ1-6; D unresolved. Germline CDR1 reads SNHLY; CDR2 reads FYNNEI. This CDR3 is 13 amino acids long. Deletions cut 4 bases from V and 10 bases from J, with 11 bases between. CDR3 nucleotide sequence: TGTGCCAGCAGTGGGGCGGCCCACTCACCCCTCCACTTT. Residues: CASSGAAHSPLHF. The full variable domain, in which reference TRBV2 and TRBJ1-6 provide the parts outside the CDR3, is EPEVTQTPSHQVTQMGQEVILRCVPISNHLYFYWYRQILGQKVEFLVSFYNNEISEKSEIFDDQFSVERPDGSNFTLKIRSTKLEDSAMYFCASSGAAHSPLHFGNGTRLTVT.

This clone was seen once. The DNA for the CDR3 is TGTGCCAGCAGTTACAGACAGCGCGGCTCCTACGAGCAGTACTTC. Its protein is CASSYRQRGSYEQYF. The chain couples TRBV6-5 to TRBJ2-7; D is perhaps TRBD1 (5 bases). The CDR3 runs to 15 residues. Trimming took off 2 bases at V and 0 bases at J, with 11 bases between the two ends. Germline V gives CDR1 MNHEY, CDR2 SVGAGI.

On this clone: Mismatch with germline at one junction end may stem from a read error. Other DNA sequences of this sample code for an identical CDR3. CDR3 loop: CASSLGGAGELFF. The DNA for the CDR3 is TGTGCTAGCAGCTTAGGCGGGGCCGGGGAGCTGTTTTTT. V and J are TRBV7-7 and TRBJ2-2; possible D gene TRBD2, 6 bases. This CDR3 has 13 residues. From germline, CDR1 is SSHAT and CDR2 FNYEAQ (reference sequence).

V gene TRBV5-4 combines with J gene TRBJ1-1; D remains unclear. CDR1 is SGHNT and CDR2 is YYREEE in the germline V gene (reference sequence). V was pared by 4 bases and J by 7 bases, with 8 bases between. CDR3 length: 11 amino acids. CDR3 bases: TGTGCCAGCAGCAAAGAGTTTGAAGCTTTCTTT. Translating gives CASSKEFEAFF. Complete variable domain (other parts from reference TRBV5-4 and TRBJ1-1): ETGVTQSPTHLIKTRGQQVTLRCSSQSGHNTVSWYQQALGQGPQFIFQYYREEENGRGNFPPRFSGLQFPNYSSELNVNALELDDSALYLCASSKEFEAFFGQGTRLTVV.

CDR3 region: CASSSDTTTNEKLFF. In nucleotides, the CDR3 is TGTGCCAGCAGTTCCGACACAACAACTAATGAAAAACTGTTTTTT. The genes are TRBV28 and TRBJ1-4; D gene ambiguous. This CDR3 region has 15 residues. CDR1 is MDHEN and CDR2 is SYDVKM in the germline V gene. V was trimmed by 4 bases and J by 0 bases, leaving 9 bases between them.

This chain joins TRBV5-1 and TRBJ1-1, with D possibly matching TRBD1 (5 bases). Trimming removed 2 bases at V and 1 base at J, with 9 bases between. Looked up from germline, CDR1 is SGHRS and CDR2 is YFSETQ. The CDR3 totals 14 residues. This CDR3 is CASSFGTPNTEAFF. The CDR3 DNA is TGCGCCAGCAGCTTTGGGACCCCGAACACTGAAGCTTTCTTT.

To note about this clone: The junction and the germline gene differ at one end; a read error may be behind it. Other DNA sequences from this sample encode an identical CDR3 as well. The chain is built from TRBV6-6 and TRBJ2-7; 12 bases are shared with TRBD2. The CDR3 covers 15 residues. The V gene's germline CDR1 is MNHNY and CDR2 SVGAGI (reference sequence). The CDR3 nucleotides read TGTGCCAGCAGTTACCGTCTAGCGGGAGGGTACGAGCAGTACTTT. Translating it yields CASSYRLAGGYEQYF.

The V gene is TRBV27, the J gene TRBJ2-3, with D maybe TRBD2 (6 bases). This CDR3 spans 14 amino acids. Trimming removed 2 bases at V and 3 bases at J, with 9 bases between. Germline CDR1 is MNHEY and CDR2 is SMNVEV (reference sequence). Here the CDR3 DNA reads TGTGCCAGCAGTTTAAAGCGGGCTACAGATACGCAGTATTTT. Its protein is CASSLKRATDTQYF.

The chain is built from TRBV6-1 and TRBJ2-2, with D possibly being TRBD2 (5 bases). V shed 2 bases and J shed 6 bases, with 19 bases lying between them. Germline V gene lookup returns CDR1 MNHNS and CDR2 SASEGT. This CDR3 contains 17 residues. The CDR3 protein is CASSERLGSITPGELFF. The CDR3 DNA reads as TGTGCCAGCAGTGAAAGGCTAGGGAGTATTACGCCCGGGGAGCTGTTTTTT.

V is TRBV6-1 and J is TRBJ1-2, with unresolved D. There are 14 residues in the CDR3. Germline CDR1 reads MNHNS; CDR2 reads SASEGT. V was pared by 3 bases and J by 8 bases, with 16 bases between. CDR3: CASSDARPREGYTF. CDR3 sequence (DNA): TGTGCCAGCAGTGATGCAAGGCCACGGGAAGGCTACACCTTC.